Listed below are T cell receptor beta chains from one sample, sequenced in a study of blood T cells in healthy people across ages. TCRdb independently ran MiXCR on the 5' RACE reads; one entry per CDR3 protein. The table records approximately 690,000 distinct CDR3 sequences, around 43% of them present only once. Sequencing was done on a sample of blood. The origin of the receptors is a man of 80 years or more in good health. Each CDR3 is given with its conserved first and last residue. A D gene is named only where the DNA matches it firmly. Size tells how often a clone was seen (once, few, many) or the class of an expanded clone, and some rows leave it out.

j_call,d_call,v_call,clone_size,cdr3_nt,cdr3_aa
TRBJ1-6,-,TRBV7-2,-,TGTGCCAGCAGCTTAGAGGGTAGGGGGGGAAGGTCACCCCTCCACTTT,CASSLEGRGGRSPLHF
TRBJ2-1,TRBD2,TRBV24-1,few,TGTGCCACCAGTCTTAGCGGGGGGGCGAATGAGCAGTTCTTC,CATSLSGGANEQFF
TRBJ2-5,TRBD1,TRBV29-1,-,TGCAGCGTTGCCGGGACAGGAGAAGAGACCCAGTACTTC,CSVAGTGEETQYF
TRBJ2-7,-,TRBV7-9,few,TGTGCCAGCAGCTTAACGACAGGTGATTACGAGCAGTACTTC,CASSLTTGDYEQYF
TRBJ2-3,-,TRBV29-1,many,TGCAGCGTTGTGGGCCGGATCACAGATACGCAGTATTTT,CSVVGRITDTQYF
TRBJ2-7,TRBD2,TRBV20-1,many,TGCAGTGTGGGAGGGGCGCGCGAGCAGTACTTC,CSVGGAREQYF
TRBJ2-6,TRBD1,TRBV5-1,many,TGCGCCAGCAGCACGACAGGGTTGGGGGCCAACGTCCTGACTTTC,CASSTTGLGANVLTF
TRBJ2-7,-,TRBV5-1,few,TGCGCCAGCAGCCCCCTCCCCGGGAGTGGGCAGGGGGAGTCCTACGAGCAGTACTTC,CASSPLPGSGQGESYEQYF
TRBJ1-1,-,TRBV7-2,-,TGTGCCAGCAGCTTAGGTTCTATTGGCACTGAAGCTTTCTTT,CASSLGSIGTEAFF
TRBJ2-3,-,TRBV4-1,-,TGCGCCAGCAGCCAAGTCTGGACCCCCACAGATACGCAGTATTTT,CASSQVWTPTDTQYF
TRBJ1-2,TRBD1,TRBV7-2,-,TGTACCAGCAGCCCGAATGGACAGGGGCAAGGCTATGGCTACACCTTC,CTSSPNGQGQGYGYTF
TRBJ1-5,TRBD1,TRBV20-1,-,TGCAGTGCTAGAGAAGTTCAAACCGGGACAGGGAATCAGCCCCAGCATTTT,CSAREVQTGTGNQPQHF
TRBJ2-3,-,TRBV7-2,-,TGTGCCAGCAGCTTAGCGAGGCAGGGCAGCACAGATACGCAGTATTTT,CASSLARQGSTDTQYF
TRBJ2-3,-,TRBV29-1,many,TGCAGCGTTGGGCTTAGCACAGATACGCAGTATTTT,CSVGLSTDTQYF
TRBJ2-6,-,TRBV3-1,few,TGTGCCAGCAGCCAAGTTTACAGGTGGGGTTCTGGGGCCAACGTCCTGACTTTC,CASSQVYRWGSGANVLTF
TRBJ2-6,-,TRBV28,-,TGTGCCAGCAGTGAGCCCCAGGGGGGAACTGGGGCCAACGTCCTGACTTTC,CASSEPQGGTGANVLTF
TRBJ2-1,-,TRBV7-3,-,TGTGCCAGCAGCTTACGTGCTAATTGGGGTGAGCAGTTCTTC,CASSLRANWGEQFF
TRBJ2-7,-,TRBV6-2/TRBV6-3,-,TGTGCCAGCAGTTATAAGAACATGGAGGGCGAGCAGTACTTC,CASSYKNMEGEQYF
TRBJ2-3,TRBD1,TRBV11-2,many,TGTGCCAGCAGCGCAAGGGACAGGGGCGCAGATACGCAGTATTTT,CASSARDRGADTQYF
TRBJ2-3,TRBD1,TRBV11-2,-,TGTGCCAGCAGCTTAGGGACAGGGGCCCCTAGCACAGATACGCAGTATTTT,CASSLGTGAPSTDTQYF
TRBJ2-5,-,TRBV18,-,TGTGCCAGCTCACCGGCTCGACTGCCTCAAGAGACCCAGTACTTC,CASSPARLPQETQYF
TRBJ2-7,-,TRBV5-1,few,TGCGCCAGCACCATGCAGGGATCAACGCTCGAGCAGTACTTC,CASTMQGSTLEQYF
TRBJ1-2,TRBD1,TRBV20-1,-,TGCAGTGCCAGGCCCGGACAGGGGGCTGTATATGGCTACACCTTC,CSARPGQGAVYGYTF
TRBJ1-2,TRBD1,TRBV4-2,few,TGTGCCAGCAGCCAAGATCGGGGGACAGGGAGGGCTCTTGGCTACACCTTC,CASSQDRGTGRALGYTF
TRBJ2-7,TRBD2,TRBV7-7,-,TGTGCTAGCAGCTTTCAGCGGGAGCCCCCCTACAATGAGCAGTACTTC,CASSFQREPPYNEQYF
TRBJ2-5,-,TRBV25-1,-,TGCGCCAGCAGTGAAGAGGGCGGGCTACTCCAAGAGACCCAGTACTTC,CASSEEGGLLQETQYF
TRBJ2-1,TRBD2,TRBV7-8,-,TGTGCCAGCAGCTTAAGTAGCGGGAAATTCAATGAGCAGTTCTTC,CASSLSSGKFNEQFF
TRBJ2-1,-,TRBV4-1,few,TGCGCCAGCAGCCAAGATCCTGGCGTAAAAGGTGATGAGCAGTTCTTC,CASSQDPGVKGDEQFF
TRBJ2-5,TRBD2,TRBV3-1,-,TGTGCCAGCAGCCCCCATGGTAGCGGGAGCTGGAAGACCCAGTACTTC,CASSPHGSGSWKTQYF
TRBJ2-5,-,TRBV12-3/TRBV12-4,-,TGTGCCAGCAGTCCCCCGGACTGGTACCAAGAGACCCAGTACTTC,CASSPPDWYQETQYF
TRBJ2-3,TRBD2,TRBV19,-,TGTGCCAGTAGTCAAACTAGCGATCGAGCAGATACGCAGTATTTT,CASSQTSDRADTQYF
TRBJ1-1,-,TRBV9,once,TGTGCCAGCAGCTCTAGTTTCGGAGGCCTGAACACTAAAGCTTTCTTT,CASSSSFGGLNTKAFF
TRBJ2-1,-,TRBV9,-,TGTGCCAGCAGCGCTCGGACCGGCGGGTATGAGCAGTTCTTC,CASSARTGGYEQFF
TRBJ2-7,-,TRBV29-1,many,TGCAGCGTTGGAGATTACGAGCAGTACTTC,CSVGDYEQYF
TRBJ2-3,-,TRBV11-2,-,TGTGCCAGCAGCTTAGATCCCCTCCCAAGGAGCACAGATACGCAGTATTTT,CASSLDPLPRSTDTQYF